The 5 T cell receptor beta chains listed next were all sequenced from one sample in a study of neoadjuvant nivolumab and ipilimumab in lung cancer. Assay: immunoSEQ multiplex PCR; the TCRdb copy retains only in-frame clones and omits some. Here the sample spans about 5,100 clones, more than 60% being singletons. Sequenced here: tumor tissue, sampled after neoadjuvant nivolumab, alone or with ipilimumab, at or shortly before surgery. The receptor set was obtained from an adult with non-small cell lung cancer.

The chain carries TRBV19 and TRBJ1-1; the D is unclear. The CDR3 consists of 14 residues. V shed 7 bases and J shed 3 bases, with 15 bases lying between them. Looked up from germline, CDR1 is LNHDA and CDR2 is SQIVND (reference sequence). CDR3 amino acids: CASMAGGIYTEAFF. The CDR3 nucleotides are TGTGCCAGTATGGCAGGAGGGATATACACTGAAGCTTTCTTT.

This chain connects TRBV19 to TRBJ1-5; 12 bases line up with TRBD1. The CDR3 has 17 amino acids. The trim removed 4 bases at V and 3 bases at J, leaving 7 bases unmatched. Germline CDR1 LNHDA, CDR2 SQIVND (reference sequence). The DNA of the CDR3 is TGTGCCAGTAGTAAAACCGGGACAGGGGGCTACAATCAGCCCCAGCATTTT. Residues: CASSKTGTGGYNQPQHF.

This clone has just one count. This chain uses TRBV4-1 with TRBJ2-5; 9 nucleotides line up with TRBD1. The germline CDR1 and CDR2 sequences are MGHRA and YSYEKL. There are 17 residues in the CDR3. Trimming removed 1 base from V and 1 base from J; junction bases left unmatched: 7. DNA of the CDR3: TGCGCCAGCAGCCAAGTCACAGGGGGCATCGCCCAAGAGACCCAGTACTTC. It yields the protein CASSQVTGGIAQETQYF.

This clone showed up just once. The chain carries TRBV18 and TRBJ1-4; D gene ambiguous. Germline-derived CDR1 and CDR2 are KGHSH and LQKENI. This CDR3 comprises 14 residues. The V and J ends lost 4 bases and 3 bases respectively, with 9 bases between them. CDR3 in DNA: TGTGCCAGCTCACTGGTGCTAGCTAATGAAAAACTGTTTTTT. The encoded protein is CASSLVLANEKLFF.

This clone occurred once. V gene TRBV29-1 combines with J gene TRBJ1-2; 10 bases match TRBD1. CDR1 is SQVTM, CDR2 ANQGSEA, per germline. J lost 6 bases, V lost 6 bases, and 4 bases had no gene match. The CDR3 contains 12 residues. The DNA for the CDR3 is TGCAGCGTCCACGGGACAGGGGATGGCTACACCTTC. It yields the protein CSVHGTGDGYTF.